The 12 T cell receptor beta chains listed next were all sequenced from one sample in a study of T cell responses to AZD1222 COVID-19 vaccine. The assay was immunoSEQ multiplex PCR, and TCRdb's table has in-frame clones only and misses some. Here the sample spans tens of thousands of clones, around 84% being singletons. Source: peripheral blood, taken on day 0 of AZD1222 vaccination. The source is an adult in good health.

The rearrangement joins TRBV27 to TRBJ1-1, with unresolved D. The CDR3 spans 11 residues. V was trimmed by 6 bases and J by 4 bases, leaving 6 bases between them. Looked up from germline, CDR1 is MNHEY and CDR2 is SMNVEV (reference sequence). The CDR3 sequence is CASRVGTEAFF. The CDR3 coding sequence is TGTGCCAGCAGAGTGGGCACTGAAGCTTTCTTT.

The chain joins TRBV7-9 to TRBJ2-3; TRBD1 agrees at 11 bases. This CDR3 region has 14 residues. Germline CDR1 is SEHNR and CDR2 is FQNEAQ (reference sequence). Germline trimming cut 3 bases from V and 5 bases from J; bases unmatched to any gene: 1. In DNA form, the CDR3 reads TGTGCCAGCAGCTTTGGGACAGGGGGAGATACGCAGTATTTT. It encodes CASSFGTGGDTQYF. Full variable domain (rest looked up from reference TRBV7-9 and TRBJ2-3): DTGVSQNPRHKITKRGQNVTFRCDPISEHNRLYWYRQTLGQGPEFLTYFQNEAQLEKSRLLSDRFSAERPKGSFSTLEIQRTEQGDSAMYLCASSFGTGGDTQYFGPGTRLTVL.

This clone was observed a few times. In DNA, the CDR3 is TGTGCCAGCAGCTTATGGTGGGGTTCGGGCGGAAACACCATATATTTT. It codes for CASSLWWGSGGNTIYF. V is TRBV7-3 and J is TRBJ1-3; D is undetermined. V gave up 2 bases and J gave up 4 bases, with 15 bases separating them. The length of the CDR3 is 16 residues. Per the germline V gene, CDR1 is SGHTA and CDR2 is FQGTGA.

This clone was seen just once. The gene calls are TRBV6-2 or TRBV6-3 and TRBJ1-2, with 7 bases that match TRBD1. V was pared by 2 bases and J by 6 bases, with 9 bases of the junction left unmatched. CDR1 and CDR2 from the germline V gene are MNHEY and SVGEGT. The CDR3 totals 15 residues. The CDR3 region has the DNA TGTGCCAGCAGTTACCCGCAGGGGGGGAAGGATGGCTACACCTTC. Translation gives CASSYPQGGKDGYTF.

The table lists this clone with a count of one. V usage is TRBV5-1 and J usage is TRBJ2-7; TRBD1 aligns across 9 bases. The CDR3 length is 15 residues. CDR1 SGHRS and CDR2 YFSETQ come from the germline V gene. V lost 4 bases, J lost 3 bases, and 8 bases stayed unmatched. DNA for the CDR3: TGCGCCAGCAGCCCGCGACAGGGGGGGATCTACGAGCAGTACTTC. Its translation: CASSPRQGGIYEQYF.

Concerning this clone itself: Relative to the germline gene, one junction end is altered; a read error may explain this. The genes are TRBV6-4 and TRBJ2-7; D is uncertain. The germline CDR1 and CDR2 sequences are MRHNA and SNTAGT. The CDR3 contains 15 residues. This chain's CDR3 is CASSDSATRGPLRNF. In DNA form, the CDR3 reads TGTGCCAGCAGTGACTCGGCTACACGTGGACCCCTCCGTAACTTC.

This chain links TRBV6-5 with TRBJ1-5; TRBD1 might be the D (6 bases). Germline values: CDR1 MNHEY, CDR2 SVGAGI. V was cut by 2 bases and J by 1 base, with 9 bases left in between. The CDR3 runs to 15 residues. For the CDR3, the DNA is TGTGCCAGCAGTTACCCGGGACAAAGCAATCAGCCCCAGCATTTT. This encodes CASSYPGQSNQPQHF.

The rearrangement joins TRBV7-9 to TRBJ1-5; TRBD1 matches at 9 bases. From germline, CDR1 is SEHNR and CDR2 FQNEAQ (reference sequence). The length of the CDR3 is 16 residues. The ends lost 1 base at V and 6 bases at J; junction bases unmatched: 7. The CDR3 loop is CASSLGFPGQGQPQHF. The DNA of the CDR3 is TGTGCCAGCAGCTTAGGTTTCCCGGGACAGGGTCAGCCCCAGCATTTT.

The CDR3 region has the DNA TGTGCCAGCACTCAGGGAGGCTATGGCTACACCTTC. Its protein product is CASTQGGYGYTF. The chain has TRBV28 and TRBJ1-2; possibly TRBD1 for D (5 bases). The CDR3 has 12 residues. Per germline, CDR1 MDHEN and CDR2 SYDVKM. Trimming took off 7 bases at V and 4 bases at J, with 10 bases between the two ends.

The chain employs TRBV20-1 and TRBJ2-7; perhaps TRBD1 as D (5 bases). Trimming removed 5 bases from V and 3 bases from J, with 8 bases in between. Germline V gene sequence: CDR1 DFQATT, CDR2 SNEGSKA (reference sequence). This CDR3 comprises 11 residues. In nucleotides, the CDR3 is TGCAGTGCTTCCCAGGGCTACGAGCAGTACTTC. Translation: CSASQGYEQYF.

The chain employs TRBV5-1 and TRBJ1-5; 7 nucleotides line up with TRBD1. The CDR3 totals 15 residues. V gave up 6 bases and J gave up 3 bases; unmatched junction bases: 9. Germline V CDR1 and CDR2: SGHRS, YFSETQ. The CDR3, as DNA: TGCGCCAGCACCCCAACAGGGGCCACCAATCAGCCCCAGCATTTT. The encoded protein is CASTPTGATNQPQHF.

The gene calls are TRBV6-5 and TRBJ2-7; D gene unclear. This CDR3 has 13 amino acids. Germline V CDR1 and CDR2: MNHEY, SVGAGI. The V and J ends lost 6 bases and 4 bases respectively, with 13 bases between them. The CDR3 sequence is CASRGDLNYEQYF. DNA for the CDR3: TGTGCCAGCAGGGGCGACCTTAATTACGAGCAGTACTTC.